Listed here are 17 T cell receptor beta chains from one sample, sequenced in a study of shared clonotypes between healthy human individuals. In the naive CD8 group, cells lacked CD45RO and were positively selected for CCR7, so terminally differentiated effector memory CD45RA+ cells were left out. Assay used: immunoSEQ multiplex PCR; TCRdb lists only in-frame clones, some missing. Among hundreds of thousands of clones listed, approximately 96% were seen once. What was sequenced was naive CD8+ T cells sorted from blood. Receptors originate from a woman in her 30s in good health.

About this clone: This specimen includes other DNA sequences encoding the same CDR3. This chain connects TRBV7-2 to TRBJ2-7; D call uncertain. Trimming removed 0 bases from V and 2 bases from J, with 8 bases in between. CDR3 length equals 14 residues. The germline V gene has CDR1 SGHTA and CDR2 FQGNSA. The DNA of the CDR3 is TGTGCCAGCAGCTTAGCGGGCCCCACCTACGAGCAGTACTTC. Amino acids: CASSLAGPTYEQYF.

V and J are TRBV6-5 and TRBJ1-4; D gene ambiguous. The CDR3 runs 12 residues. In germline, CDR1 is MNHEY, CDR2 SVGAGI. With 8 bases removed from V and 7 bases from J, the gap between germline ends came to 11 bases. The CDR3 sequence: CASSPGGEKLFF. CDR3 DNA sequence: TGTGCCAGCTCGCCAGGAGGTGAAAAACTGTTTTTT.

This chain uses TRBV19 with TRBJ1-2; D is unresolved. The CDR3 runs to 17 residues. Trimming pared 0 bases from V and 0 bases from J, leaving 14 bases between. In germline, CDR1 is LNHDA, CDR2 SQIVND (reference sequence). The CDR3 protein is CASSIDPTDEANYGYTF. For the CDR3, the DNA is TGTGCCAGTAGTATAGATCCAACAGACGAAGCTAACTATGGCTACACCTTC.

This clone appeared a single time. CDR3 amino acids: CASSTPDRGTNEKLFF. The CDR3 DNA sequence: TGTGCCAGTAGTACTCCCGACAGGGGAACTAATGAAAAACTGTTTTTT. This rearrangement joins TRBV19 to TRBJ1-4; 8 bases are a match to TRBD1. V lost 4 bases and J lost 1; bases outside the gene matches: 5. This CDR3 has 16 residues. Germline CDR1 is LNHDA and CDR2 is SQIVND (reference sequence).

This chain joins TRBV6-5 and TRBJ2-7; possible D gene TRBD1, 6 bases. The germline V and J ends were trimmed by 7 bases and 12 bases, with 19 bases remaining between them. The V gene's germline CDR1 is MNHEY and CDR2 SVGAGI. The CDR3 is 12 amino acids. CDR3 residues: CASIIPGARLYF. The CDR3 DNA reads TGTGCCAGCATTATACCAGGGGCTAGATTGTACTTC.

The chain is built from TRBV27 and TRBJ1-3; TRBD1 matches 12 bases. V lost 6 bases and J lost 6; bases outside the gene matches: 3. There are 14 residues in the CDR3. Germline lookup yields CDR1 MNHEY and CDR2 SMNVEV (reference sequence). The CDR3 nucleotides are TGTGCCAGCAGGAAGGGACAGGGGGCAAACACCATATATTTT. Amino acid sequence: CASRKGQGANTIYF.

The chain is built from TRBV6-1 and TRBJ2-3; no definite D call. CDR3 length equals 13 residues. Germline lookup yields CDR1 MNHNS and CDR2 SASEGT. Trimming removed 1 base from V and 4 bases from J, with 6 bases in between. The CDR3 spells CASSEVVSDTQYF. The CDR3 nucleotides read TGTGCCAGCAGTGAAGTGGTGTCAGATACGCAGTATTTT.

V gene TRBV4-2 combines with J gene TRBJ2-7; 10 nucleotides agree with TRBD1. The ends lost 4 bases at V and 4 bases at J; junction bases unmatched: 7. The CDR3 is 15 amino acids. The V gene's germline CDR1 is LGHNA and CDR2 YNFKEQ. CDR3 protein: CASSLTTGGVYEQYF. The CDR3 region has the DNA TGTGCCAGCAGCCTAACGACAGGGGGCGTTTACGAGCAGTACTTC.

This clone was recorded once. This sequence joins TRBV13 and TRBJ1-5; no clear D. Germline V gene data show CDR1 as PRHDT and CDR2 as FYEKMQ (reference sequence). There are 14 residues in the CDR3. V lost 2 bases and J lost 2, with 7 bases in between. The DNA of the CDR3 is TGTGCCAGCAGCTTATCTGGTGGCAATCAGCCCCAGCATTTT. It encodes CASSLSGGNQPQHF.

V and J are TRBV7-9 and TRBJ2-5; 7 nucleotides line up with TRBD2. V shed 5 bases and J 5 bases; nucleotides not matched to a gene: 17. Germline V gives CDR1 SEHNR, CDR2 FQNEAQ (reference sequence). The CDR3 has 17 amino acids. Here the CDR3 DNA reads TGTGCCAGCAGCCCTAGAGGCGCGGGAGCGGCTTTGGAGACCCAGTACTTC. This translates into CASSPRGAGAALETQYF.

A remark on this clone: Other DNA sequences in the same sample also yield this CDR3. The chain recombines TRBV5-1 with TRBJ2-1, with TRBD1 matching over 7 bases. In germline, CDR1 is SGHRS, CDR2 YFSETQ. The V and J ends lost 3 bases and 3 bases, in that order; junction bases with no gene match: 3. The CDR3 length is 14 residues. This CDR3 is CASSSGTDYNEQFF. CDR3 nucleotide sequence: TGCGCCAGCAGCTCGGGGACAGACTACAATGAGCAGTTCTTC. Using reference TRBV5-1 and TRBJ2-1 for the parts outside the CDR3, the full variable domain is KAGVTQTPRYLIKTRGQQVTLSCSPISGHRSVSWYQQTPGQGLQFLFEYFSETQRNKGNFPGRFSGRQFSNSRSEMNVSTLELGDSALYLCASSSGTDYNEQFFGPGTRLTVL.

CDR3 bases: TGTGCCAGCAGGCGCGGCGCATCAGAGTGGGGGACTAGCGGGAGGTCGAGGTACGAGCAGTACTTC. Its protein is CASRRGASEWGTSGRSRYEQYF. The chain has TRBV28 and TRBJ2-7; 15 bases align to TRBD2. V gave up 6 bases and J gave up 4 bases; unmatched junction bases: 25. In germline, CDR1 is MDHEN, CDR2 SYDVKM. This CDR3 region has 22 residues.

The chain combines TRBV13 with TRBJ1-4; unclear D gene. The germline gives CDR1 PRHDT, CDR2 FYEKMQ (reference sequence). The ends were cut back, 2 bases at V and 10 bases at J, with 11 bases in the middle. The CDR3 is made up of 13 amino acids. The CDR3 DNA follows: TGTGCCAGCAGCTTACTGGGGATTCGAAAACTGTTTTTT. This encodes CASSLLGIRKLFF.

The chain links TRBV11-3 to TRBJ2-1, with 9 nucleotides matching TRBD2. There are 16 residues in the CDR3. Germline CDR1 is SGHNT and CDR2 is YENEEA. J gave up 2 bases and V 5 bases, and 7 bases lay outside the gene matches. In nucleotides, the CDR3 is TGTGCCAGCAGCGCCCCTAGCGGGGAAACCTACAATGAGCAGTTCTTC. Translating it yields CASSAPSGETYNEQFF.

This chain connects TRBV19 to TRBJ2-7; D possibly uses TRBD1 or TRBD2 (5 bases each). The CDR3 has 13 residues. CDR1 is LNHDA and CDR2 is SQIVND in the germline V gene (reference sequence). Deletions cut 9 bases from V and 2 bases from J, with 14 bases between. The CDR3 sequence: CASAGAPTYEQYF. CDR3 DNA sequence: TGTGCCAGCGCCGGGGCACCCACCTACGAGCAGTACTTC.

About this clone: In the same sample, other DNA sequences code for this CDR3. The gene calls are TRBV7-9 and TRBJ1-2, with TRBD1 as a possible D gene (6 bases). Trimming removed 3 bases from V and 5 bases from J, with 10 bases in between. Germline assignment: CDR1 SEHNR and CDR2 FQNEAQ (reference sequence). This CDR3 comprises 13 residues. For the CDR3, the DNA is TGTGCCAGCAGCTTGGGGGGCTCGTATGGCTACACCTTC. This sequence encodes CASSLGGSYGYTF. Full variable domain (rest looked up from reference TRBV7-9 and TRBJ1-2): DTGVSQNPRHKITKRGQNVTFRCDPISEHNRLYWYRQTLGQGPEFLTYFQNEAQLEKSRLLSDRFSAERPKGSFSTLEIQRTEQGDSAMYLCASSLGGSYGYTFGSGTRLTVV.

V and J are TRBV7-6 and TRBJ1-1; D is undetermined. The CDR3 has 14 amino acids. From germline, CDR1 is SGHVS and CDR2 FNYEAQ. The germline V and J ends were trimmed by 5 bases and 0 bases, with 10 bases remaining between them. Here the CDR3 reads CASSPGRLNTEAFF. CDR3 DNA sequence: TGTGCCAGCAGCCCCGGACGGTTGAACACTGAAGCTTTCTTT.